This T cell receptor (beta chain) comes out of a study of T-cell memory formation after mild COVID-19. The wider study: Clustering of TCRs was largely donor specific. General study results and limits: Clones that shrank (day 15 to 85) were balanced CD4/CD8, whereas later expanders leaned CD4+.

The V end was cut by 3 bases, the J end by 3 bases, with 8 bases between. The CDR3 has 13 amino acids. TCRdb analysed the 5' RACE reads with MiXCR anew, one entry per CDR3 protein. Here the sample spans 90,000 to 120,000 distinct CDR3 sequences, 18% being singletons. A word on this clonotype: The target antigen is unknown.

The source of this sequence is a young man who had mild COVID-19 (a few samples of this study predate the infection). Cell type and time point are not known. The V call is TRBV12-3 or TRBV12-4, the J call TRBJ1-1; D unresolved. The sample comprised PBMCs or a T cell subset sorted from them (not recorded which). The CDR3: CASSFRDYTEAFF. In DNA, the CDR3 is TGTGCCAGCAGTTTCCGAGATTACACTGAAGCTTTCTTT.